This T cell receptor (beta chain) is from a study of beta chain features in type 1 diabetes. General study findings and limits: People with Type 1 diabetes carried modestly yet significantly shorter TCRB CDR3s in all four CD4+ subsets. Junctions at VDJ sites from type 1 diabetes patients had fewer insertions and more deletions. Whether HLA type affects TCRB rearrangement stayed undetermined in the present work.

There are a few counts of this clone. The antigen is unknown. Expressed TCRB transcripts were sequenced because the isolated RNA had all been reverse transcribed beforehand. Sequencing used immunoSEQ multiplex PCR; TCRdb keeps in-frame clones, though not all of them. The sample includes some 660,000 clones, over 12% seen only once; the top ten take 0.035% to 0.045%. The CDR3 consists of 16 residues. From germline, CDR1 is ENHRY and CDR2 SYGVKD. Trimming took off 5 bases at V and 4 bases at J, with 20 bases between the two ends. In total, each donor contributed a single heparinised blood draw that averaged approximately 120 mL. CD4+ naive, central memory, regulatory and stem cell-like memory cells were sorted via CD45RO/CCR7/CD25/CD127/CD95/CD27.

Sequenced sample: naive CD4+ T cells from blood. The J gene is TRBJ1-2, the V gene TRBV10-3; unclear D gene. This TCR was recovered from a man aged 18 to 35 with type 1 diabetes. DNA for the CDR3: TGTGCCATCAGTTCGTTCCATACCCCAAAACTCTATGGCTACACCTTC. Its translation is CAISSFHTPKLYGYTF.